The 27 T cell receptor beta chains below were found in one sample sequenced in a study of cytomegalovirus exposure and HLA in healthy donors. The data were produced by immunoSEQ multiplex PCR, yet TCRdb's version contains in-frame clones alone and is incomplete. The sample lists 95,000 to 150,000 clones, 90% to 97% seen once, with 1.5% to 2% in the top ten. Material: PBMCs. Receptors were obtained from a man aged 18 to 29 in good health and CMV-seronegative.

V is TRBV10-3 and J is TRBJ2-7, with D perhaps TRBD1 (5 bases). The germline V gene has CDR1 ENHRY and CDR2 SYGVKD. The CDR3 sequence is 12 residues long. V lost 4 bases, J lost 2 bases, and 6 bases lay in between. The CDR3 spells CAISGQTYEQYF. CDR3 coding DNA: TGTGCCATCAGTGGACAGACCTACGAGCAGTACTTC.

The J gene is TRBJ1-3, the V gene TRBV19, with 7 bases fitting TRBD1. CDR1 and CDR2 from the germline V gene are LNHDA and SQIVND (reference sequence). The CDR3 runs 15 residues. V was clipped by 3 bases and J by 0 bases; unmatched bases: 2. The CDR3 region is CASSMDRSSGNTIYF. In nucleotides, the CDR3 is TGTGCCAGTAGTATGGACAGGTCCTCTGGAAACACCATATATTTT.

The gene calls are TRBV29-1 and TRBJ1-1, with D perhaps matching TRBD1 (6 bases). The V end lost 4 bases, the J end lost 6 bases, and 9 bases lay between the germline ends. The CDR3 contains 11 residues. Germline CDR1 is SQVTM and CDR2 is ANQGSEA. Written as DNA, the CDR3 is TGCAGCGTTGCCCAGGGGCCTGAAGCTTTCTTT. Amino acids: CSVAQGPEAFF. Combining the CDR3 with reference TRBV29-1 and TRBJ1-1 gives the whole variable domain SAVISQKPSRDICQRGTSLTIQCQVDSQVTMMFWYRQQPGQSLTLIATANQGSEATYESGFVIDKFPISRPNLTFSTLTVSNMSPEDSSIYLCSVAQGPEAFFGQGTRLTVV.

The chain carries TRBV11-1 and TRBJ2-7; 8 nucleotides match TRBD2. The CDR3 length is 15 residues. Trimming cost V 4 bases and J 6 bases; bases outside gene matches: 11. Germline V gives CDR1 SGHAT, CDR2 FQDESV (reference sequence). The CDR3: CASSSGGGTLREQYF. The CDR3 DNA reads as TGTGCCAGCAGCTCCGGGGGGGGGACTCTACGCGAGCAGTACTTC.

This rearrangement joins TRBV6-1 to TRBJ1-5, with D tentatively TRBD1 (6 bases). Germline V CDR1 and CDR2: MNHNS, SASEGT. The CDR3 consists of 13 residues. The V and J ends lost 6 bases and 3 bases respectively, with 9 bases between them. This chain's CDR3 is CASRQGPNQPQHF. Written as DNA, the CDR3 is TGTGCCAGCAGACAGGGACCCAATCAGCCCCAGCATTTT.

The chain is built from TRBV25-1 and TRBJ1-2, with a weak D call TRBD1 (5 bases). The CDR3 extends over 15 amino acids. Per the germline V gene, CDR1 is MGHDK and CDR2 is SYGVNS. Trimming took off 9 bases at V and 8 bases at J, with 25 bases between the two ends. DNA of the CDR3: TGTGCCAGTCAAGACGGGGGAGGGTACGGTGACGGCTACACCTTC. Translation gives CASQDGGGYGDGYTF.

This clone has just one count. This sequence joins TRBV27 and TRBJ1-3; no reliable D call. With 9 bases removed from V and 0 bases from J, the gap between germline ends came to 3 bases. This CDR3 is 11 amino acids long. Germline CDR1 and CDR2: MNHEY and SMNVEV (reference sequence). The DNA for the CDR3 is TGTGCCAGTAGCTCTGGAAACACCATATATTTT. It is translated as CASSSGNTIYF.

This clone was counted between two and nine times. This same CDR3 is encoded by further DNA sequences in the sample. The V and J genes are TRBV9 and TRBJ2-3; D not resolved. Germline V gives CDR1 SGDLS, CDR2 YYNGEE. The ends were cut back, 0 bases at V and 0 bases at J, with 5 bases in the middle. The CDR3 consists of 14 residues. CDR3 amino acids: CASSVGGSTDTQYF. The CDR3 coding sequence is TGTGCCAGCAGCGTAGGCGGCAGCACAGATACGCAGTATTTT.

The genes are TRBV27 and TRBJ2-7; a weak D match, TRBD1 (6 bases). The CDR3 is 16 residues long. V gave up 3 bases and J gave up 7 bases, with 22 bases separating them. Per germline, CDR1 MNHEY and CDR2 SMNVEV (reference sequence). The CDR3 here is CASSFWDKGPTGEQYF. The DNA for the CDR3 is TGTGCCAGCAGTTTTTGGGACAAGGGCCCCACGGGGGAGCAGTACTTC.

This chain's CDR3 is CSVASTPHNEQFF. CDR3 nucleotides: TGCAGCGTTGCAAGCACTCCACACAATGAGCAGTTCTTC. The rearrangement links TRBV29-1 to TRBJ2-1; D gene uncertain. The CDR3 extends over 13 amino acids. CDR1 is SQVTM, CDR2 ANQGSEA, per germline. The V end was cut by 4 bases, the J end by 5 bases, with 12 bases between.

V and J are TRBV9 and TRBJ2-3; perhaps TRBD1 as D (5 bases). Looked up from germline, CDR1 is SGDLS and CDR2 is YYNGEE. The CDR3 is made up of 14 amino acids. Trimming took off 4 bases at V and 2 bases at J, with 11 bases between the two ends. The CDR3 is CASSPDRNTDTQYF. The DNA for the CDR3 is TGTGCCAGCAGCCCCGACAGAAACACAGATACGCAGTATTTT. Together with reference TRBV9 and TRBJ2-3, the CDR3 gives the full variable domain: DSGVTQTPKHLITATGQRVTLRCSPRSGDLSVYWYQQSLDQGLQFLIQYYNGEERAKGNILERFSAQQFPDLHSELNLSSLELGDSALYFCASSPDRNTDTQYFGPGTRLTVL.

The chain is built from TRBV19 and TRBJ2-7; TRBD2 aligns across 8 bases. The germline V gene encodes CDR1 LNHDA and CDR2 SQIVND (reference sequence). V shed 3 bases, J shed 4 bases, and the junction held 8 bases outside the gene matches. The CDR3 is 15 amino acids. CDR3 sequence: CASSMGSGKSYEQYF. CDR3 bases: TGTGCCAGTAGTATGGGTAGCGGGAAGTCGTACGAGCAGTACTTC.

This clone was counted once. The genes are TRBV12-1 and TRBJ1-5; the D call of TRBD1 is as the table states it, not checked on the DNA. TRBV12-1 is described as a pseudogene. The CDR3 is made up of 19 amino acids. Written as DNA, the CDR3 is TGTGCCAGCAGCTTTGTCCGGGACAGGGGGCGCGGGGACGATCAGCCCCAGCATTTT. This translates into CASSFVRDRGRGDDQPQHF.

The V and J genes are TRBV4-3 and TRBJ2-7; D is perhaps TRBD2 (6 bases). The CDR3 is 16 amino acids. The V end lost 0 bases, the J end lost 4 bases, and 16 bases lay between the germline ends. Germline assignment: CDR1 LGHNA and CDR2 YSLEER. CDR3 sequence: CASSQDKAGSPYEQYF. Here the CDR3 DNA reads TGCGCCAGCAGCCAAGATAAGGCGGGAAGCCCTTACGAGCAGTACTTC.

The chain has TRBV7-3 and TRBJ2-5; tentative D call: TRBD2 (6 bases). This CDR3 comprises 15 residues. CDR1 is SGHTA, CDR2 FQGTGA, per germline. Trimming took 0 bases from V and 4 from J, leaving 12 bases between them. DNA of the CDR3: TGTGCCAGCAGCTTAACTGGGGGGTGGTTAGAGACCCAGTACTTC. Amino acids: CASSLTGGWLETQYF.

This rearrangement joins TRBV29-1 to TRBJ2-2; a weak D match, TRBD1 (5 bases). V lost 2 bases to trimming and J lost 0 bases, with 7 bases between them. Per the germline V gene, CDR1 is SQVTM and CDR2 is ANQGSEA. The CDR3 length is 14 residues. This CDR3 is CSVETQANTGELFF. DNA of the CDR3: TGCAGCGTTGAAACACAGGCGAACACCGGGGAGCTGTTTTTT.

Written as DNA, the CDR3 is TGTGCCAGCAGCCAAGTAAACCTACAGGGCGCCTATGGCTACACCTTC. Protein product: CASSQVNLQGAYGYTF. The gene calls are TRBV7-9 and TRBJ1-2; D may be TRBD1 (6 bases). The length of the CDR3 is 16 residues. Germline CDR1 SEHNR, CDR2 FQNEAQ (reference sequence). Trimming pared 5 bases from V and 4 bases from J, leaving 20 bases between.

The CDR3 loop is CASTSLDRGKNIQYF. The CDR3 bases are TGTGCCAGTACCTCTCTAGATAGGGGCAAAAACATTCAGTACTTC. V and J are TRBV19 and TRBJ2-4, with D possibly TRBD1 on 5 matching bases. CDR3 length: 15 amino acids. In germline, CDR1 is LNHDA, CDR2 SQIVND (reference sequence). The germline V and J ends were trimmed by 7 bases and 3 bases, with 16 bases remaining between them.

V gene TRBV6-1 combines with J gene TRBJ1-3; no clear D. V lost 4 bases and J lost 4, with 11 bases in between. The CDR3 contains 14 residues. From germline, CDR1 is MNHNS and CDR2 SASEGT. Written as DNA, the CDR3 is TGTGCCAGCAGTGGTCGGGTTTCGGGAAACACCATATATTTT. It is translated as CASSGRVSGNTIYF.

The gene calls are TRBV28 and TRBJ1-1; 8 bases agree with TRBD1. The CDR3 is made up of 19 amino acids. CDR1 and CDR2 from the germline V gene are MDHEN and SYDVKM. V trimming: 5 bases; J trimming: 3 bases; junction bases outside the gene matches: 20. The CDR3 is CASSPHPPGGVGWDTEAFF. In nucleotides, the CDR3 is TGTGCCAGCAGTCCCCACCCCCCAGGGGGCGTGGGATGGGACACTGAAGCTTTCTTT.

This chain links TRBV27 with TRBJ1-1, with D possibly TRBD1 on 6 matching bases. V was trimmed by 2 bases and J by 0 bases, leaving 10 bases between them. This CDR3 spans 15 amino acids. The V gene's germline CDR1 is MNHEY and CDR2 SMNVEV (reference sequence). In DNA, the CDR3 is TGTGCCAGCAGTTTAACAGGGACTATGAACACTGAAGCTTTCTTT. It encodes CASSLTGTMNTEAFF.

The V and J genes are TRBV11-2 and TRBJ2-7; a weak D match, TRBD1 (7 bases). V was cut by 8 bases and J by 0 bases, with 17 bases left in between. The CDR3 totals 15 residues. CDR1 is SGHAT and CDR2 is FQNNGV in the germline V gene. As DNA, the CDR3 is TGTGCCAGCCGGGACAGCGGGTACGGCTCCTACGAGCAGTACTTC. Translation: CASRDSGYGSYEQYF.

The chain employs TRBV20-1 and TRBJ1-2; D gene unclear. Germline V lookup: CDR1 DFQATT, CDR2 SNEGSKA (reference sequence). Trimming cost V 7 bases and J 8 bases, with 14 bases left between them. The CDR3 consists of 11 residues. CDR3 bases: TGCAGTGTCTCGGGAGTCTGGGGCTACACCTTC. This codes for CSVSGVWGYTF.

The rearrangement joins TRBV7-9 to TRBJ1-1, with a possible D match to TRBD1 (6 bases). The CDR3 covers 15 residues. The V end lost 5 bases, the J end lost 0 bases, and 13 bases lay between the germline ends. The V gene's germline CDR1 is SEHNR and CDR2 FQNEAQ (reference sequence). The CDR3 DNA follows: TGTGCCAGCAGCCCCCGGGACAAACTGAACACTGAAGCTTTCTTT. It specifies CASSPRDKLNTEAFF.

CDR3 sequence (DNA): TGTGCCAGCAGCTTCCTCGCGGGATATGTGGATGAGCAGTTCTTC. Its protein product is CASSFLAGYVDEQFF. The genes are TRBV5-6 and TRBJ2-1; D perhaps matches TRBD2 (6 bases). Looked up from germline, CDR1 is SGHDT and CDR2 is YYEEEE. Trimming removed 2 bases from V and 8 bases from J, with 17 bases in between. The CDR3 contains 15 residues.

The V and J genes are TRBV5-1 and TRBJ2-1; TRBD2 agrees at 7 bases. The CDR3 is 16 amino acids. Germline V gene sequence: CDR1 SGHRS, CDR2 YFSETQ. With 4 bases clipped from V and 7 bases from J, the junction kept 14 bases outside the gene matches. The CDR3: CASSKIEGGSRNEQFF. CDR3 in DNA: TGCGCCAGCAGCAAGATTGAGGGCGGGAGTCGAAATGAGCAGTTCTTC. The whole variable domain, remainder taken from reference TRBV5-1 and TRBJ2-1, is KAGVTQTPRYLIKTRGQQVTLSCSPISGHRSVSWYQQTPGQGLQFLFEYFSETQRNKGNFPGRFSGRQFSNSRSEMNVSTLELGDSALYLCASSKIEGGSRNEQFFGPGTRLTVL.

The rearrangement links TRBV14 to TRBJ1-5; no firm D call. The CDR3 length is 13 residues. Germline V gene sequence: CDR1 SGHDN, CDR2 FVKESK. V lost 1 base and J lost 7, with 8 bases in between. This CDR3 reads CASSQGTAQPQHF. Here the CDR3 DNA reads TGTGCCAGCAGCCAAGGGACTGCGCAGCCCCAGCATTTT.